This is a list of T cell receptor beta chains from one sample in a study of shared clonotypes between healthy human individuals. Generated by immunoSEQ multiplex PCR, the TCRdb table keeps only in-frame clones and is missing some. The data contain about 340,000 clones, around 70% of them seen just once; the ten biggest clones take up 8% to 13%. The sequenced sample consisted of memory CD4+ T cells sorted from blood. These receptors were obtained from a man aged 25 to 45 in good health. Each CDR3 is given with its conserved first and last residue. D genes are given only for firm matches. A row's size may be missing; if present it is once, few, many or a size class.

j_call d_call clone_size v_call cdr3_nt cdr3_aa
TRBJ1-5 - - TRBV7-6 TGTGCCAGGAAGCATGGTAGAGGGTTGAGCAATCAGCCCCAGCATTTT CARKHGRGLSNQPQHF
TRBJ1-1 - - TRBV5-5 TGTGCCAGCAGCTTGGGTGGGTTCGGGGCTGAAGCTTTCTTT CASSLGGFGAEAFF
TRBJ2-3 - few TRBV14 TGTGCCAGCAGCTTGTCCGCGGGCTCCATAGATACGCAGTATTTT CASSLSAGSIDTQYF
TRBJ1-3 - - TRBV5-4 TGTGCCAGCAGCCGTGACGGAAACACCATATATTTT CASSRDGNTIYF
TRBJ2-1 TRBD2 - TRBV19 TGTGCCAGTAGTCCGACTAGCGCCTACAATGAGCAGTTCTTC CASSPTSAYNEQFF
TRBJ1-2 - - TRBV28 TGTGCCAGCAGTTTTACTGTGGATGGCTACACCTTC CASSFTVDGYTF
TRBJ2-6 - many TRBV28 TGTGCCAGCAGTTTTTCTGGGGCCAACGTCCTGACTTTC CASSFSGANVLTF
TRBJ2-7 - - TRBV10-1 TGCGCCAGCAGTGACCCTCGACAGGACTCCTACGAGCAGTACTTC CASSDPRQDSYEQYF
TRBJ1-1 - - TRBV19 TGTGCCAGTAGTATATCGGCGGGGACCACTGAAGCTTTCTTT CASSISAGTTEAFF
TRBJ2-7 - - TRBV27 TGTGCCAGCAGTTTAGGGGGACTTCCTCGCGAGCAGTACTTC CASSLGGLPREQYF
TRBJ2-7 TRBD1 - TRBV5-4 TGTGCCAGCAGCTTGGGTTCAGGACAGGGAGCCTACGAGCAGTACTTC CASSLGSGQGAYEQYF
TRBJ2-3 - - TRBV6-1 TGTGCCAGCAGTGAATCTGGGACTACAGATACGCAGTATTTT CASSESGTTDTQYF
TRBJ2-7 TRBD2 - TRBV4-1 TGCGCCAGCAGCCAAGGGGGTCTAGCGGGAGTTTACGAGCAGTACTTC CASSQGGLAGVYEQYF
TRBJ2-6 - - TRBV28 TGTGCCAGCAGAGGGTTCGGGGCCAACGTCCTGACTTTC CASRGFGANVLTF
TRBJ2-3 - - TRBV2 TGTGCCAGCAGTGGAGATAGGGGTGATACGCAGTATTTT CASSGDRGDTQYF
TRBJ2-3 TRBD2 - TRBV18 TGTGCCAGCTCACCGATCTTGGGACTAGCGGGCTCAGCTAGCACAGATACGCAGTATTTT CASSPILGLAGSASTDTQYF
TRBJ1-3 - - TRBV29-1 TGCAGCGTTGATGGGGGCGCCGCTGGAAACACCATATATTTT CSVDGGAAGNTIYF
TRBJ2-2 - - TRBV28 TGTGCCAGCAGGCCGGTAATTCTCCGCAAGAACTACACCGGGGAGCTGTTTTTT CASRPVILRKNYTGELFF
TRBJ1-4 - - TRBV6-1 TGTGCCAGCAGTGAATTATTGGGAGAAAAACTGTTTTTT CASSELLGEKLFF
TRBJ2-5 - - TRBV11-1 TGTGCCAGCAGCCAGGGGGGTCCGGAGACCCAGTACTTC CASSQGGPETQYF
TRBJ1-3 - - TRBV29-1 TGCAGCGCCACAATATCGGGGTTGGGAAACACCATATATTTT CSATISGLGNTIYF
TRBJ2-1 - - TRBV11-3 TGTGCCAGCAGCTCCGACCGGCAACCGAGTTGGGGAGAGCAGTTCTTC CASSSDRQPSWGEQFF
TRBJ2-6 - - TRBV5-1 TGCGCCAGCAGCTCAGTCGAGCCTGGGGCCAACGTCCTGACTTTC CASSSVEPGANVLTF
TRBJ2-6 - - TRBV19 TGTGCCAGTAATGAATGGGGAACTGGGGCCAACGTCCTGACTTTC CASNEWGTGANVLTF
TRBJ2-1 TRBD1 once TRBV30 TGTGCCTGGAGTGCTGGGACAGGGGGGTCCTCCTACAATGAGCAGTTCTTC CAWSAGTGGSSYNEQFF
TRBJ2-5 TRBD2 - TRBV6-1 TGTGCCAGCAGTCTCGCGGGGGGATTCCAAGAGACCCAGTACTTC CASSLAGGFQETQYF
TRBJ2-5 - - TRBV9 TGTGCCAGCAGTCCTCACCTACTCGGGACCCAAGAGACCCAGTACTTC CASSPHLLGTQETQYF
TRBJ1-1 - - TRBV10-1 TGCGCCAGCAGTACCCGACAGAAAGCTTTCTTT CASSTRQKAFF
TRBJ2-5 - - TRBV2 TGTGCCAGCACTGGGGCAGAAGAGACCCAGTACTTC CASTGAEETQYF
TRBJ2-3 - - TRBV5-1 TGCGCCAGCAGCAGAGAGGCAGATACGCAGTATTTT CASSREADTQYF
TRBJ2-1 TRBD1 - TRBV5-4 TGTGCCAGCAGCCGGACAGGGTTGAATGAGCAGTTCTTC CASSRTGLNEQFF
TRBJ2-5 - few TRBV5-6 TGTGCCAGCAGCTTGGGTCAGAGGGAGACCCAGTACTTC CASSLGQRETQYF
TRBJ2-1 TRBD2 - TRBV2 TGTGCCAGCAGGCTAGCGGGGTTCTACAATGAGCAGTTCTTC CASRLAGFYNEQFF
TRBJ2-6 TRBD1 - TRBV29-1 TGCAGCGTTGAGGATAACAGGGGGCTAGCTGGGGCCAACGTCCTGACTTTC CSVEDNRGLAGANVLTF
TRBJ1-1 TRBD1 - TRBV19 TGTGCCAGTAGTATGACAGGGGGCTTTTTCGCTGAAGCTTTCTTT CASSMTGGFFAEAFF
TRBJ2-2 - - TRBV27 TGTGCCAGCAGTAGAAACACCGGGGAGCTGTTTTTT CASSRNTGELFF
TRBJ2-3 - many TRBV9 TGTGCCAGCAGCGCCTCGACAGATACGCAGTATTTT CASSASTDTQYF
TRBJ2-1 - - TRBV5-1 TGCGCCAGCAGCTCCGGGACCGCTACGGGCAATGAGCAGTTCTTC CASSSGTATGNEQFF
TRBJ2-7 - - TRBV28 TGTGCCAGCAGTATTCCGGGCGACTCCAGCTACGAGCAGTACTTC CASSIPGDSSYEQYF
TRBJ2-1 - once TRBV2 TGTGCCAGCAGTGAGATTGGCCTACTACTACGTTGGCTCAGTGAGCAGTTCTTC CASSEIGLLLRWLSEQFF
TRBJ2-1 - once TRBV5-1 TGCGCCAGCAGACAGGAATTAAGCTCCTACAATGAGCAGTTCTTC CASRQELSSYNEQFF
TRBJ1-1 TRBD1 once TRBV6-5 TGTGCCACTTGTCCGACAGGGGGCTCGGACACTGAAGCTTTCTTT CATCPTGGSDTEAFF
TRBJ2-5 TRBD1 - TRBV18 TGTGCCAGCTCATTTGGACAGGGCAGAAAGACCCAGTACTTC CASSFGQGRKTQYF
TRBJ2-1 - few TRBV10-2 TGCGCCAGCAGTGAGTCGTTTGGACAGACCTTAAAAAGCTCCTACAATGAGCAGTTCTTC CASSESFGQTLKSSYNEQFF
TRBJ1-2 - - TRBV7-9 TGTGCCAGCAGCTTAGAAGGACCGCCCTCTGGCTACACCTTC CASSLEGPPSGYTF
TRBJ2-7 - - TRBV4-2 TGTGCCAGCAGCCAAATGAAGGGCTCCTACGAGCAGTACTTC CASSQMKGSYEQYF
TRBJ2-7 - - TRBV7-9 TGTGCCAGCAGCTTTGAACTTTCCTCCTACGAGCAGTACTTC CASSFELSSYEQYF
TRBJ1-2 TRBD1 - TRBV6-1 TGTGCCACAGGGGGTAATTTACATGGCTACACCTTC CATGGNLHGYTF
TRBJ1-2 - - TRBV10-2 TGCGCCAGCAGTGAGATCCAGGAGGGTGGCTACACCTTC CASSEIQEGGYTF
TRBJ1-2 - - TRBV7-6 TGTGCCAGCAGCTTGCTCGTGTCCGGCGATGGCTACACCTTC CASSLLVSGDGYTF
TRBJ2-3 TRBD2 - TRBV27 TGTGCCAGCAGTAACGCGGGAGAGCCCCTCACAGATACGCAGTATTTT CASSNAGEPLTDTQYF